This TCR beta chain was retrieved from a study of tumor and adjacent non-tumor tissue in lung cancer. V lost 7 bases to trimming and J lost 6 bases, with 9 bases between them. The CDR3 consists of 12 residues. No cell sorting was done before RNA was extracted from the tissue. A modified ARM-PCR protocol with three rounds of nested PCR amplified TCRbeta. From the multiplex PCR reads, TCRdb called clonotypes with MiXCR, one entry per CDR3 protein. The profile shows more than 95,000 distinct CDR3 sequences, 66% of them singletons. This receptor was taken from a man under 40 with non-small cell lung cancer. The sample comprised lung tumor tissue. The chain is built from TRBV12-3 or TRBV12-4 and TRBJ2-2; weak D call: TRBD2 (5 bases). CDR3 coding DNA: TGTGCCAGCACTAACGGGGCCGGGGAGCTGTTTTTT. It encodes CASTNGAGELFF.